The 5 T cell receptor beta chains below come from one sample, sequenced in a study of Ad26.COV2.S vaccination and SARS-CoV-2 variants. Treatment here: 15 to 20 received Ad26.COV2.S at low or high dose, single or two shots; several received placebo; per-sample allocation not given. Sampling happened 63 days after the first vaccine or placebo injection. Clones were sequenced by immunoSEQ multiplex PCR, and TCRdb holds only the in-frame ones, with some missing. The sample holds around 320,000 clones, just over 85% seen once. The source material was peripheral blood, sampled in a trial of Ad26.COV2.S vaccine versus placebo. The receptors originated from a person between 18 and 60 years old who received the Ad26.COV2.S COVID-19 vaccine or a placebo.

V usage is TRBV7-7 and J usage is TRBJ2-5, with D uncertain. The CDR3 length is 13 residues. Per the germline V gene, CDR1 is SSHAT and CDR2 is FNYEAQ (reference sequence). V lost 6 bases to trimming and J lost 5 bases, with 13 bases between them. The CDR3 region is CASSSGPRETQYF. The CDR3 region has the DNA TGTGCCAGCAGTTCCGGACCGCGGGAGACCCAGTACTTC.

This chain joins TRBV2 and TRBJ2-6; 10 nucleotides match TRBD2. V dropped 4 bases and J dropped 3; count of bases not matched to a gene: 12. Germline CDR1 and CDR2: SNHLY and FYNNEI. CDR3 length equals 19 residues. The CDR3 bases are TGTGCCAGCAGTGCCTATGCTAGCGGGGGTGTGGTTGGGGCCAACGTCCTGACTTTC. The encoded protein is CASSAYASGGVVGANVLTF.

The chain is built from TRBV1 and TRBJ2-3; the tabulated D call, TRBD2, remains unverified against the DNA. TRBV1 corresponds to a pseudogene. The CDR3 covers 17 residues. CDR3: CTSSQDCASGSTDTQYF. Written as DNA, the CDR3 is TGCACCAGCAGCCAAGACTGTGCTAGCGGGAGCACAGATACGCAGTATTTT.

This chain uses TRBV5-1 with TRBJ1-4; a possible D gene is TRBD1 (5 bases). CDR3 length equals 14 residues. Per the germline V gene, CDR1 is SGHRS and CDR2 is YFSETQ. V lost 4 bases, J lost 8 bases, and 15 bases lay in between. CDR3 region: CASSIRERGEKLFF. DNA for the CDR3: TGCGCCAGCAGCATCAGGGAAAGAGGGGAAAAACTGTTTTTT. The variable domain in full, with the rest retrieved from reference TRBV5-1 and TRBJ1-4, is KAGVTQTPRYLIKTRGQQVTLSCSPISGHRSVSWYQQTPGQGLQFLFEYFSETQRNKGNFPGRFSGRQFSNSRSEMNVSTLELGDSALYLCASSIRERGEKLFFGSGTQLSVL.

The rearrangement uses TRBV15 and TRBJ2-1; 7 positions match TRBD1. The germline V gene has CDR1 LNHNV and CDR2 YYDKDF (reference sequence). The CDR3 spans 15 residues. J gave up 4 bases and V 0 bases, and 3 bases lay outside the gene matches. The CDR3 DNA reads TGTGCCACCAGCAGAGAGTACAGGGGTTACAATGAGCAGTTCTTC. Protein sequence: CATSREYRGYNEQFF.